This TCR beta chain was sequenced in a study of T cell changes during pregnancy in multiple sclerosis. CDR1 and CDR2 from the germline V gene are SEHNR and FQNEAQ (reference sequence). The length of the CDR3 is 16 residues. V was pared by 3 bases and J by 2 bases, with 6 bases of the junction left unmatched. TCRdb's copy holds only in-frame clones and misses some; the assay was immunoSEQ multiplex PCR. Here the sample spans more than 35,000 clones, more than 85% being singletons. This receptor was obtained from a female donor in good health, enrolled as a control in a pregnancy study. Sequencing was performed on CD4+ T cells from peripheral blood mononuclear cells, taken in the third trimester of pregnancy. This chain joins TRBV7-9 and TRBJ2-2; 7 bases are shared with TRBD2. The CDR3 reads CASSLGLTPNTGELFF. The CDR3 coding sequence is TGTGCCAGCAGCTTGGGACTAACTCCCAACACCGGGGAGCTGTTTTTT.